The 25 T cell receptor beta chains in this list originate from one sample, sequenced in a study of T cells in narcolepsy (dated by TCRdb to the late 2010s). Libraries were made using the immunoSEQ multiplex PCR assay. Here the immuneACCESS table is served through TCRdb, limited to in-frame sequences with V and J called. Missing clones are a known gap in these copies; in checked studies unresolved V genes cover under half, and the rest lacks a known reason. Present in this sample are about 22,000 clones, approximately 81% of which were seen just once. The ten largest clones add up to roughly 4.1% of the sample. The sequenced material came from memory (CD45RA-) CD4+ T cells from blood. The label giving this sample's cell subset or site can be read as: memory T cells sorted ex vivo from peripheral blood. These receptors were obtained from a human donor in good health.

This chain uses TRBV7-6 with TRBJ2-2, with D perhaps assigned TRBD1 or TRBD2 (5 bases each). The CDR3 covers 13 residues. V gave up 5 bases and J gave up 6 bases, with 10 bases separating them. Germline loops: CDR1 SGHVS, CDR2 FNYEAQ. For the CDR3, the DNA is TGTGCCAGCAGCCCTGGGGGATCCGGGGAGCTGTTTTTT. This encodes CASSPGGSGELFF.

This rearrangement joins TRBV19 to TRBJ1-2; D is undetermined. Germline V gives CDR1 LNHDA, CDR2 SQIVND (reference sequence). This CDR3 region has 15 residues. V gave up 3 bases and J gave up 2 bases, with 13 bases separating them. This CDR3 is CASSIGAGINYGYTF. DNA for the CDR3: TGTGCCAGTAGTATTGGTGCAGGAATCAACTATGGCTACACCTTC. The full variable domain, completed using reference TRBV19 and TRBJ1-2, is DGGITQSPKYLFRKEGQNVTLSCEQNLNHDAMYWYRQDPGQGLRLIYYSQIVNDFQKGDIAEGYSVSREKKESFPLTVTSAQKNPTAFYLCASSIGAGINYGYTFGSGTRLTVV.

The V gene is TRBV27, the J gene TRBJ2-2, with D possibly TRBD1 on 6 matching bases. Trimming cost V 6 bases and J 1 base, with 12 bases left between them. In germline, CDR1 is MNHEY, CDR2 SMNVEV (reference sequence). CDR3 length: 15 amino acids. The CDR3 DNA reads as TGTGCCAGCAGCCCCGGGACAAAGAACACCGGGGAGCTGTTTTTT. This codes for CASSPGTKNTGELFF.

CDR3 amino acids: CASSLGGNAEAFF. CDR3 coding DNA: TGCGCCAGCAGCTTGGGGGGAAACGCTGAAGCTTTCTTT. The chain recombines TRBV5-1 with TRBJ1-1; D not resolved. Trimming left V 0 bases short and J 6 bases short, with 9 bases between. Germline assignment: CDR1 SGHRS and CDR2 YFSETQ. This CDR3 spans 13 amino acids.

The chain recombines TRBV5-4 with TRBJ2-5, with 8 nucleotides matching TRBD1. Germline assignment: CDR1 SGHNT and CDR2 YYREEE (reference sequence). The CDR3 totals 16 residues. The V segment lost 5 bases and the J segment 7 bases; nucleotides outside the gene matches: 16. The DNA of the CDR3 is TGTGCCAGCAGATCCAGGGGGCACCTTAGATCAGGGACCCAGTACTTC. Its protein is CASRSRGHLRSGTQYF.

J is TRBJ2-2 and V is TRBV5-4, with 8 bases aligning to TRBD2. With V trimmed by 5 bases and J by 5 bases, 11 bases remained unmatched. Germline V gives CDR1 SGHNT, CDR2 YYREEE (reference sequence). The CDR3 has 16 amino acids. CDR3 nucleotide sequence: TGTGCCAGCAGTTCTCCGGGACTAGATCCAACCGGGGAGCTGTTTTTT. It translates to CASSSPGLDPTGELFF.

Of note for this clone: As the CDR3 is not closed by the conserved phenylalanine or tryptophan, this likely results from a read error. The chain uses TRBV5-6 and TRBJ1-2; 7 nucleotides match TRBD1. Germline V gene lookup returns CDR1 SGHDT and CDR2 YYEEEE. Trimming took 3 bases from V and 2 from J; bases not matched to a gene: 4. CDR3 length: 14 amino acids. The DNA for the CDR3 is TGTGCCAGCAGCTCTGGACAGGCCAACTATGGCTACACCCTC. Its protein is CASSSGQANYGYTL.

The CDR3 here is CASSKISGGTVDEQFF. In DNA, the CDR3 is TGTGCCAGCAGCAAAATTAGCGGGGGGACTGTTGATGAGCAGTTCTTC. The V and J genes are TRBV9 and TRBJ2-1; the match to TRBD2 covers 10 bases. This CDR3 is built from 16 residues. Germline V gene lookup returns CDR1 SGDLS and CDR2 YYNGEE. The trim removed 4 bases at V and 8 bases at J, leaving 12 bases unmatched.

This rearrangement joins TRBV7-2 to TRBJ2-1; TRBD2 matches 9 bases. CDR1 and CDR2 (germline): SGHTA, FQGNSA. The CDR3 sequence is 16 residues long. The J segment lost 6 bases and the V segment lost 1 base, leaving 7 bases of the junction unmatched. The CDR3 nucleotides are TGTGCCAGCAGCTTAGTAGCGCGGGGGGGCCGCAATGAGCAGTTCTTC. It specifies CASSLVARGGRNEQFF.

V is TRBV2 and J is TRBJ1-2, with a weak D call TRBD1 (5 bases). The CDR3 runs 16 residues. The V end was cut by 0 bases, the J end by 8 bases, with 19 bases between. The germline gives CDR1 SNHLY, CDR2 FYNNEI. The CDR3 here is CASSEALGGFYEGYTF. The CDR3, as DNA: TGTGCCAGCAGTGAAGCGCTGGGGGGGTTCTATGAGGGCTACACCTTC.

The gene calls are TRBV6-1 and TRBJ2-1; TRBD1 agrees at 7 bases. This CDR3 is built from 14 residues. The J segment lost 10 bases and the V segment lost 5 bases, leaving 11 bases of the junction unmatched. CDR1 MNHNS and CDR2 SASEGT come from the germline V gene. CDR3 DNA: TGTGCCAGCAGTCCGGACCGATACAGGGGCGAGCAGTTCTTC. Its protein is CASSPDRYRGEQFF.

This chain uses TRBV11-2 with TRBJ1-5, with D possibly being TRBD1 (6 bases). The germline V gene has CDR1 SGHAT and CDR2 FQNNGV. V shed 5 bases and J shed 5 bases, with 16 bases lying between them. The CDR3 runs to 15 residues. In nucleotides, the CDR3 is TGTGCCAGCAGCCGGAACAGGGTGGGTGATCAGCCCCAGCATTTT. Amino acids: CASSRNRVGDQPQHF.

The rearrangement joins TRBV7-8 to TRBJ2-3; D assignment may be TRBD1 or TRBD2 (6 bases each). The CDR3 extends over 16 amino acids. Germline CDR1 is SGHVS and CDR2 is FQNEAQ. Trimming pared 1 base from V and 0 bases from J, leaving 11 bases between. The CDR3 DNA is TGTGCCAGCAGCTTAGAAGGGGGACTGAGCACAGATACGCAGTATTTT. This encodes CASSLEGGLSTDTQYF.

V and J are TRBV2 and TRBJ1-1; D is ambiguous. The V end lost 7 bases, the J end lost 1 base, and 10 bases lay between the germline ends. CDR3 size: 13 residues. The germline gives CDR1 SNHLY, CDR2 FYNNEI. The CDR3 here is CASILQGNTEAFF. The CDR3 bases are TGTGCCAGCATTCTACAAGGGAACACTGAAGCTTTCTTT.

This clone was detected only once. This chain links TRBV14 with TRBJ1-2; no definite D call. V was trimmed by 1 base and J by 5 bases, leaving 8 bases between them. This CDR3 is built from 13 residues. Germline assignment: CDR1 SGHDN and CDR2 FVKESK. The CDR3 nucleotides are TGTGCCAGCAGCCAAGCTCCAACTTATGGCTACACCTTC. Protein product: CASSQAPTYGYTF.

This clone has just one count. The chain has TRBV2 and TRBJ2-1; tentatively, D is TRBD1 (6 bases). Per the germline V gene, CDR1 is SNHLY and CDR2 is FYNNEI. There are 14 residues in the CDR3. Trimming took off 3 bases at V and 4 bases at J, with 10 bases between the two ends. CDR3 in amino acids: CASSDGGQYNEQFF. DNA for the CDR3: TGTGCCAGCAGTGATGGCGGACAGTACAATGAGCAGTTCTTC. Together with reference TRBV2 and TRBJ2-1, the CDR3 gives the full variable domain: EPEVTQTPSHQVTQMGQEVILRCVPISNHLYFYWYRQILGQKVEFLVSFYNNEISEKSEIFDDQFSVERPDGSNFTLKIRSTKLEDSAMYFCASSDGGQYNEQFFGPGTRLTVL.

CDR3 sequence: CASSPGIDTGELFF. The CDR3 DNA follows: TGTGCCAGCTCACCAGGGATAGACACCGGGGAGCTGTTTTTT. The chain couples TRBV18 to TRBJ2-2; D gene uncertain. The CDR3 extends over 14 amino acids. Trimming left V 2 bases short and J 3 bases short, with 7 bases between. Germline CDR1 KGHSH, CDR2 LQKENI.

The chain uses TRBV23-1 and TRBJ1-5; 8 nucleotides agree with TRBD1. TRBV23-1 is flagged as an ORF with uncertain function. The CDR3 spans 18 residues. V lost 1 base to trimming and J lost 3 bases; unmatched junction nucleotides: 11. CDR3 sequence (DNA): TGCGCCAGCAGTCAATTTCCGGCCAGGGGGCTTACCAATCAGCCCCAGCATTTT. It is translated as CASSQFPARGLTNQPQHF.

CDR3 nucleotide sequence: TGCGCCAGCAGCTTGGCGGGCCGTTTTTCAGAGACCCAGTACTTC. The encoded protein is CASSLAGRFSETQYF. The chain recombines TRBV5-1 with TRBJ2-5, with D unclear. The CDR3 is 15 amino acids. Trimming took 0 bases from V and 4 from J, leaving 13 bases between them. Germline CDR1 and CDR2: SGHRS and YFSETQ.

The chain carries TRBV19 and TRBJ2-7; D gene uncertain. There are 12 residues in the CDR3. V was pared by 7 bases and J by 6 bases, with 13 bases between. Germline V gives CDR1 LNHDA, CDR2 SQIVND (reference sequence). This chain's CDR3 is CASKSRGLEQYF. The CDR3 nucleotides read TGTGCCAGTAAGAGTCGCGGTCTCGAGCAGTACTTC.

This chain links TRBV5-1 with TRBJ2-7, with unresolved D. CDR1 is SGHRS and CDR2 is YFSETQ in the germline V gene. Trimming removed 0 bases at V and 3 bases at J, with 13 bases between. CDR3 length: 15 residues. The CDR3 here is CASSLDTDIVYEQYF. The CDR3 DNA follows: TGCGCCAGCAGCTTGGATACAGATATCGTCTACGAGCAGTACTTC.

The J gene is TRBJ2-3, the V gene TRBV11-2, with no clear D. V was trimmed by 3 bases and J by 2 bases, leaving 21 bases between them. This CDR3 contains 18 residues. Germline-derived CDR1 and CDR2 are SGHAT and FQNNGV. Written as DNA, the CDR3 is TGTGCCAGCAGCTTCGTCGCCGGCCTCCGGGCCGCCACAGATACGCAGTATTTT. Translating it yields CASSFVAGLRAATDTQYF.

This sequence joins TRBV10-1 and TRBJ2-2, with TRBD2 matching over 9 bases. Trimming took 6 bases from V and 3 from J; bases not matched to a gene: 14. Germline lookup yields CDR1 WNHNN and CDR2 SYGVQD (reference sequence). The CDR3 covers 18 residues. CDR3 bases: TGCGCCAGCAGCCATAGCGGGGGAGACAGACCATACACCGGGGAGCTGTTTTTT. It codes for CASSHSGGDRPYTGELFF.

The rearrangement joins TRBV19 to TRBJ2-5; D gene unclear. The CDR3 runs 14 residues. Looked up from germline, CDR1 is LNHDA and CDR2 is SQIVND (reference sequence). V shed 1 base and J shed 5 bases, with 11 bases lying between them. This CDR3 reads CASSIGLLGETQYF. CDR3 sequence (DNA): TGTGCCAGTAGTATAGGCCTATTAGGGGAGACCCAGTACTTC.

V usage is TRBV7-9 and J usage is TRBJ1-2; a possible D gene is TRBD1 (5 bases). This CDR3 comprises 13 residues. Between the trimmed V and J ends, which lost 0 bases and 8 bases, there was a span of 10 bases. CDR1 is SEHNR and CDR2 is FQNEAQ in the germline V gene (reference sequence). CDR3 loop: CASSLAQGWGYTF. The DNA of the CDR3 is TGTGCCAGCAGCTTAGCCCAGGGCTGGGGCTACACCTTC.